This T cell receptor beta chain originates from a study of blood T cell dynamics during melanoma immunotherapy. Study-level results: The study could not tell melanoma-specific clones from general immune activation.

The table lists this clone with a count of one. The antigen remains undetermined. Each bulk PBMC sample had 300 to 400 ng DNA loaded. Assay: immunoSEQ multiplex PCR; the TCRdb copy retains only in-frame clones and omits some. The repertoire includes almost 15,000 clones, roughly 92% of them detected once, and 0.92% sits in the top ten. V was trimmed by 7 bases and J by 0 bases, leaving 13 bases between them. CDR1 and CDR2 (germline): SQVTM, ANQGSEA. This CDR3 contains 13 residues. This sample's time point: week 3, after first cycle of checkpoint inhibitor. The rearrangement links TRBV29-1 to TRBJ2-7; the D is unclear. The starting material was blood, obtained from a patient treated with checkpoint blockade. This TCR derives from a human donor with melanoma. The chain's CDR3 is CSALHRYSYEQYF. CDR3 DNA: TGCAGCGCCCTCCACAGATACTCCTACGAGCAGTACTTC.